This TCR beta chain was retrieved from a study of CD8 T cells in Susac syndrome. The study's findings and limits: The CD4+ T cell repertoires from Susac syndrome exhibited no clonal expansion.

Notes on this clonotype: Antigen: not known.

The authors sequenced TCR beta from blood CD8+ and CD4+ T cells. Reverse transcription of 0.5 to 1 ug RNA used random hexamers. Amplification of TCR beta CDR3 by immunoSEQ multiplex PCR spanned 54 Vbeta and 13 Jbeta. TCRdb redid the calling of the immunoSEQ multiplex PCR reads with MiXCR, one entry per CDR3 protein. The sample has some 150,000 distinct CDR3 sequences, more than 85% seen once. The sequence was obtained from a human donor with Susac syndrome. Sequenced material: CD4+ T cells from PBMCs.

The CDR3 DNA reads TGCGCCAGCAGCTTGGCCGAGACAGGGGCTCCAACTAACTATGGCTACACCTTC. Encoded protein: CASSLAETGAPTNYGYTF. This chain uses TRBV5-1 with TRBJ1-2; 8 bases map to TRBD1. From germline, CDR1 is SGHRS and CDR2 YFSETQ. V was clipped by 0 bases and J by 0 bases; unmatched bases: 10. The CDR3 loop spans 18 amino acids.